What follows is one T cell receptor (beta chain) and its context. Its antigen remains unidentified. Through a sample-barcoded 5' primer and a J-beta primer mix, a second PCR was run for roughly 6 to 11 cycles. A template-switch adaptor that had 12 random nucleotides put a tag on each cDNA molecule. TCRdb re-called the 5' RACE reads through MiXCR, storing one row per CDR3 protein. The sample yields roughly 1,800,000 distinct CDR3 sequences, around 48% seen once. The sample is drawn from a study of blood T cells in healthy people across ages. The wider study: Per two T cells, template switching captured roughly one barcoded beta molecule.

V was shortened by 0 bases and J by 3 bases, with 14 bases between the two germline ends. The CDR3 has 16 residues. Per germline, CDR1 MNHEY and CDR2 SVGAGI. The study, taken as a whole, reports: Calculation of diversity from one million T cells yielded estimates considered to be underestimates. Both naive CD4+ cell counts and diversity were greater in long-lived donors than in aged donors.

The sequenced sample was blood. This receptor was taken from a woman aged 40 to 50 in good health. The chain carries TRBV6-5 and TRBJ1-2; D is ambiguous. CDR3: CASSYSRGTRDYGYTF. The CDR3 nucleotides are TGTGCCAGCAGTTACTCGAGAGGTACAAGGGACTATGGCTACACCTTC.